This TCR beta chain is from a study of cytomegalovirus exposure and HLA in healthy donors. Study conclusions and caveats: Among TCR beta chains, those listed as cytomegalovirus-associated numbered around 160.

A note on this clone: Its antigen is unidentified.

The PCR made use of 60 Vbeta and 13 Jbeta primers. Assay: immunoSEQ multiplex PCR; the TCRdb copy retains only in-frame clones and omits some. The sample has 85,000 to 100,000 clones, roughly 67% seen once. This receptor was obtained from a human donor in good health. The sequenced material came from PBMCs.

CDR3 in amino acids: CAISSTVSWSNQPQHF. The DNA of the CDR3 is TGCGCCATCAGCTCGACAGTCTCCTGGAGCAATCAGCCCCAGCATTTT. V is TRBV10-1 and J is TRBJ1-5; maybe TRBD1 (5 bases). Trimming removed 10 bases from V and 1 base from J, with 20 bases in between. Germline-derived CDR1 and CDR2 are WNHNN and SYGVQD (reference sequence). The CDR3 sequence is 16 residues long.